This T cell receptor (beta chain) is from a study of cytomegalovirus exposure and HLA in healthy donors. This table comes from immunoSEQ multiplex PCR, and its TCRdb copy is limited to in-frame clones, with some not included. The sample lists about 170,000 clones; about nine tenths were seen once. The junction had 8 bases not matched to a gene; V was cut back by 6 bases and J by 1 base. Germline values: CDR1 SQVTM, CDR2 ANQGSEA. The CDR3 runs to 15 residues. Sequencing used PBMCs. The source of this sequence is a man aged 18 to 35 in good health and CMV-seropositive. J is TRBJ2-3 and V is TRBV29-1; TRBD2 agrees at 9 bases. CDR3 bases: TGCAGCGTCCAAAGACTAGCGGAACGCACAGATACGCAGTATTTT. Translation gives CSVQRLAERTDTQYF.